This T cell receptor (beta chain) came from a study of T cells in Graves' hyperthyroidism and ophthalmopathy. The CDR3 is 13 residues long. Germline-derived CDR1 and CDR2 are SQVTM and ANQGSEA. The V and J ends lost 5 bases and 4 bases, in that order; junction bases with no gene match: 7. Researchers took RNA transcripts and amplified the TCR beta CDR3 regions from them. First-round RT-PCR targeting the TCR CDR3 was performed with the HTBI primer set. One entry per CDR3 protein results from TCRdb running MiXCR on the multiplex PCR reads. The sample has about 760,000 distinct CDR3 sequences, 35% seen once; the top ten hold roughly 30%.

The rearrangement joins TRBV29-1 to TRBJ1-1; 7 nucleotides line up with TRBD1. The TCR was taken from a woman in her thirties or forties with Graves' hyperthyroidism. The sample was blood. This CDR3 reads CSVRQGSGTEAFF. In DNA, the CDR3 is TGCAGCGTTCGACAGGGATCGGGCACTGAAGCTTTCTTT.